What follows describes a single T cell receptor (beta chain). What it binds is not known. This entry comes from a study of T-cell memory formation after mild COVID-19. Study-level background: There were largely donor-specific TCR clusters.

Study-level results: Balance between CD4 and CD8 was seen in clones contracting day 15 to 85, and a CD4+ lean was seen in later expanders. SARS-CoV-2 specificity of second-wave clones peaking day 37 was unconfirmed.

From 5'RACE with constant-segment primers came TCR alpha and TCR beta cDNA libraries that carried sample barcodes and UMIs. MiXCR, run by TCRdb on the 5' RACE reads, gives a single entry per CDR3 protein. The sample includes just over 400,000 distinct CDR3 sequences, less than 25% of them seen just once. With 6 bases clipped from V and 5 bases from J, the junction kept 11 bases outside the gene matches. The CDR3 is made up of 15 amino acids. CDR1 and CDR2 (germline): MNHNS, SASEGT. What was sequenced was PBMCs or a T cell subset sorted from them (not recorded which). This clonotype was obtained from an adult woman who had mild COVID-19 (a few samples of this study predate the infection). Cell type and time point are not known. The J gene is TRBJ2-5, the V gene TRBV6-1; 8 bases are shared with TRBD2. CDR3 nucleotides: TGTGCCAGCAGAGGTTCAATAGCGGGGTCGGAGACCCAGTACTTC. Its protein is CASRGSIAGSETQYF.